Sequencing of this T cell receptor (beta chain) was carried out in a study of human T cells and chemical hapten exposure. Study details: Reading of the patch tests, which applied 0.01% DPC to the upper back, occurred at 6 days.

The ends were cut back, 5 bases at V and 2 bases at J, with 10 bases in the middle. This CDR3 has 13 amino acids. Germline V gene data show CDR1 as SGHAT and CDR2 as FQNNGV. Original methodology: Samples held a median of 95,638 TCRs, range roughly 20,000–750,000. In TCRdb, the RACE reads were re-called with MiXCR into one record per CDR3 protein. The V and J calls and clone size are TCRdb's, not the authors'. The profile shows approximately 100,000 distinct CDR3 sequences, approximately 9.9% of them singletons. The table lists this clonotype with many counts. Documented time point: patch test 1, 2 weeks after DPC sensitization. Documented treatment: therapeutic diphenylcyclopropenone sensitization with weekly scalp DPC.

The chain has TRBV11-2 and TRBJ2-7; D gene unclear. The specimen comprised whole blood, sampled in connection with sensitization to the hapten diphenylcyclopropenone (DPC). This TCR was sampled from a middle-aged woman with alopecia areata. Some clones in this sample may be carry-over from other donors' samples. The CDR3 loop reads CASSPTNTYEQYF. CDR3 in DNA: TGTGCCAGCAGCCCGACAAATACCTACGAGCAGTACTTC.